The clone carrying this TCR beta chain was picked up a small number of times. What it binds is not known. The CDR3 has 14 residues. CDR1 is DFQATT, CDR2 SNEGSKA, per germline (reference sequence). J lost 4 bases, V lost 1 base, and 2 bases had no gene match. Sample-barcoded 5' priming and a J-beta primer mix drove a second PCR of roughly 6 to 12 cycles. One entry per CDR3 protein results from TCRdb running MiXCR on the 5' RACE reads. Among under 2,000,000 distinct CDR3 sequences, roughly 50% were seen once, and the ten largest hold 2% to 2.5%. This specimen belongs to a study of blood T cells in healthy people across ages. Notes on the study in general: With naive T cell percentage, TCR beta diversity showed a strong correlation. Donor CMV infection status was unknown, possibly confounding age-related changes in expanded clonotypes. Naive CD4+ cell counts and diversity both ran higher in long-lived than in aged donors.

Material for sequencing was blood. The sequence was obtained from a woman aged 40 to 50 in good health. The chain combines TRBV20-1 with TRBJ2-1, with 9 bases fitting TRBD2. The CDR3 spells CSARASGDYNEQFF. CDR3 DNA sequence: TGCAGTGCTAGAGCTAGCGGGGATTACAATGAGCAGTTCTTC.